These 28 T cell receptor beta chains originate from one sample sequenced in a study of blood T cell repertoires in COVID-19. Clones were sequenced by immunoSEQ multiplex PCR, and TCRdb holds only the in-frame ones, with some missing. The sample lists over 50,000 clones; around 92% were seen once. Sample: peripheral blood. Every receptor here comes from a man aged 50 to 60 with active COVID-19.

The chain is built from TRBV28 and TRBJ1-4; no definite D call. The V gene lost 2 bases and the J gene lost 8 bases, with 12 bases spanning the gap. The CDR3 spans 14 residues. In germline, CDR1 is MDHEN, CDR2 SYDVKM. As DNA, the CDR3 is TGTGCCAGCAGTTTAAACATGATAAACGAAAAACTGTTTTTT. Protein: CASSLNMINEKLFF.

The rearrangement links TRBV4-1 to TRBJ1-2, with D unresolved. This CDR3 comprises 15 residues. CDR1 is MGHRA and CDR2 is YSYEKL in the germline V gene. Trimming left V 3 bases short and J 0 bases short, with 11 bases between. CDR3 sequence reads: CASSQEWETNYGYTF. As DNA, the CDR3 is TGCGCCAGCAGCCAGGAGTGGGAGACTAACTATGGCTACACCTTC.

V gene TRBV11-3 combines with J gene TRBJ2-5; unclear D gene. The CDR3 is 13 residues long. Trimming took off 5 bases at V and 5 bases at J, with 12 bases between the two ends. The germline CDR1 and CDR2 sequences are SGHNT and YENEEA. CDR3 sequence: CASSSGPTETQYF. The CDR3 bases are TGTGCCAGCAGCAGTGGGCCCACGGAGACCCAGTACTTC.

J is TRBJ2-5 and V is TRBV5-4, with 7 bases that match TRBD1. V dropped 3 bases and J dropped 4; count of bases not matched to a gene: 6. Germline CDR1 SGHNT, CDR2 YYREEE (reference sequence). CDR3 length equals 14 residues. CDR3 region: CASSSTGVGETQYF. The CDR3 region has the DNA TGTGCCAGCAGCTCTACAGGGGTGGGAGAGACCCAGTACTTC.

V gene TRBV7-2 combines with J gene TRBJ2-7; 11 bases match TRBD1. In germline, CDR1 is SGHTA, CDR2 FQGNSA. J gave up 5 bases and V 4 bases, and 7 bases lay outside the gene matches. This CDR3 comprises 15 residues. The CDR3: CASSSRDRGIHEQYF. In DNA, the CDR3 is TGTGCCAGCAGCTCCCGGGACAGGGGGATACACGAGCAGTACTTC.

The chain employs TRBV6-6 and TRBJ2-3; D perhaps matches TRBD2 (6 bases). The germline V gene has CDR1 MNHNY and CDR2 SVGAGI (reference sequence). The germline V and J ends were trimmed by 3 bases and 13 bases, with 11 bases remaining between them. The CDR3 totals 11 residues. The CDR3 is CASSYNTGEYF. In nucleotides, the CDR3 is TGTGCCAGCAGTTATAATACGGGGGAGTATTTT.

The CDR3 region is CASSAGQINEKLFF. The CDR3 nucleotides are TGCGCCAGCAGCGCAGGACAGATAAATGAAAAACTGTTTTTT. The gene calls are TRBV5-1 and TRBJ1-4; a weak D match, TRBD1 (6 bases). Trimming removed 4 bases at V and 5 bases at J, with 12 bases between. The CDR3 is 14 residues long. CDR1 is SGHRS and CDR2 is YFSETQ in the germline V gene.

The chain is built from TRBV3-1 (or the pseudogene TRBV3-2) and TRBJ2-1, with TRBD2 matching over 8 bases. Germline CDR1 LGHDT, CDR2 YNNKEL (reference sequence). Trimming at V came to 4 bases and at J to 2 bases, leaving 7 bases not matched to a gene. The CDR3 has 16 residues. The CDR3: CASSLYTSGPYNEQFF. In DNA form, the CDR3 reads TGTGCCAGCAGCCTATACACTAGCGGACCCTACAATGAGCAGTTCTTC.

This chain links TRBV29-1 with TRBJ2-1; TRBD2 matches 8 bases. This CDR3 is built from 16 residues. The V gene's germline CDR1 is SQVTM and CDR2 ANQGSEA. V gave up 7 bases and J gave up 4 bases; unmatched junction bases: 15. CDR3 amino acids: CSARSLSGGLYNEQFF. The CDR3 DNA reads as TGCAGCGCCCGAAGCCTCTCGGGGGGGCTTTACAATGAGCAGTTCTTC.

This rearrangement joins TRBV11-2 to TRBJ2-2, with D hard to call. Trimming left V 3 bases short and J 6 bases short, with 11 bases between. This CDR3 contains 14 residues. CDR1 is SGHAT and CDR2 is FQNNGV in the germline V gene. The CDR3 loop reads CASSLSRLPGELFF. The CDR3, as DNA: TGTGCCAGCAGCTTGTCTAGACTTCCCGGGGAGCTGTTTTTT.

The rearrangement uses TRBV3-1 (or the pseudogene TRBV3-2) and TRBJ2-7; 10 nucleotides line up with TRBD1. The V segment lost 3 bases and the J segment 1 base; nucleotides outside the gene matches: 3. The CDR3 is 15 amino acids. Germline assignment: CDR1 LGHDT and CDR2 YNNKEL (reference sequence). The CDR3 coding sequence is TGTGCCAGCAGCCAGGGACAGGGGTGGTCCTACGAGCAGTACTTC. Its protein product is CASSQGQGWSYEQYF.

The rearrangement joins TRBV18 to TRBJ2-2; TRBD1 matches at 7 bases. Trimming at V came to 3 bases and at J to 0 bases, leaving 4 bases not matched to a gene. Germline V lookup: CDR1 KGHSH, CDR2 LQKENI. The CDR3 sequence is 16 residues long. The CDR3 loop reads CASSPQQGANTGELFF. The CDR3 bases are TGTGCCAGCTCACCCCAGCAGGGGGCGAACACCGGGGAGCTGTTTTTT. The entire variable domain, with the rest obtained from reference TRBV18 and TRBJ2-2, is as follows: NAGVMQNPRHLVRRRGQEARLRCSPMKGHSHVYWYRQLPEEGLKFMVYLQKENIIDESGMPKERFSAEFPKEGPSILRIQQVVRGDSAAYFCASSPQQGANTGELFFGEGSRLTVL.

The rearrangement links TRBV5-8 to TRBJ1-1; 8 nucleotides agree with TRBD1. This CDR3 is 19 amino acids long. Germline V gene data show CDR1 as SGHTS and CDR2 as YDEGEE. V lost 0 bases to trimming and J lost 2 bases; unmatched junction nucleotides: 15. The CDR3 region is CASSLVATPYRGSNTEAFF. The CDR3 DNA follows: TGTGCCAGCAGCTTGGTAGCTACACCTTACAGGGGGAGTAACACTGAAGCTTTCTTT.

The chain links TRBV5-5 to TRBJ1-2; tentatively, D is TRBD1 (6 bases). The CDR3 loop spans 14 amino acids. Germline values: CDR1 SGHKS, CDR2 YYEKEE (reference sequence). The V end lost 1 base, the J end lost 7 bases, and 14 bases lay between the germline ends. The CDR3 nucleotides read TGTGCCAGCAGCTTGCAGGGGACGGGGAGTGGCTACACCTTC. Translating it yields CASSLQGTGSGYTF.

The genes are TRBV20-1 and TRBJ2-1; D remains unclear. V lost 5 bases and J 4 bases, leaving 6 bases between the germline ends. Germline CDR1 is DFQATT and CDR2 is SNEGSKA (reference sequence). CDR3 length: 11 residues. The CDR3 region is CSALLYNEQFF. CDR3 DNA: TGCAGTGCTTTACTATACAATGAGCAGTTCTTC.

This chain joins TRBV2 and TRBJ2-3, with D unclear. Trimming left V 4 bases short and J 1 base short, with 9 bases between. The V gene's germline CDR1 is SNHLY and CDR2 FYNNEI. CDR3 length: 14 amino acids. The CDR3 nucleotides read TGTGCCAGCAGTGGGCGCGGAGGCACAGATACGCAGTATTTT. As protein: CASSGRGGTDTQYF.

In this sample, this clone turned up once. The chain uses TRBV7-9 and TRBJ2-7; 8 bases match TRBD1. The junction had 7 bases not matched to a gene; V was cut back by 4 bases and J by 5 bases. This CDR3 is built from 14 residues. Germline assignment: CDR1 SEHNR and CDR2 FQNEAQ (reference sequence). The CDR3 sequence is CASSSRDRFHEQYF. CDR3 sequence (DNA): TGTGCCAGCAGCTCCCGGGACAGGTTCCACGAGCAGTACTTC. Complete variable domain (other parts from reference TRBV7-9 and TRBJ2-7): DTGVSQNPRHKITKRGQNVTFRCDPISEHNRLYWYRQTLGQGPEFLTYFQNEAQLEKSRLLSDRFSAERPKGSFSTLEIQRTEQGDSAMYLCASSSRDRFHEQYFGPGTRLTVT.

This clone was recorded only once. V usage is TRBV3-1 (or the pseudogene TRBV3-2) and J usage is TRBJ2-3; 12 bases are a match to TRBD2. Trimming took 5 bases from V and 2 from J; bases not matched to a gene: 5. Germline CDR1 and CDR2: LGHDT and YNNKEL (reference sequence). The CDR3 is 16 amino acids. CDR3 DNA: TGTGCCAGCAGCTTTACTAGCGGGGGGTTCACAGATACGCAGTATTTT. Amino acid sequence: CASSFTSGGFTDTQYF.

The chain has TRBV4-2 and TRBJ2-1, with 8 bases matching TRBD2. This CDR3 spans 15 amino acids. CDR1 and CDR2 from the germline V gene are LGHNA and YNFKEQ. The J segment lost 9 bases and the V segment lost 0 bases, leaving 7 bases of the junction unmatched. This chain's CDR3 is CASSQEPRGDGEQFF. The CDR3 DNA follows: TGTGCCAGCAGCCAAGAGCCGCGGGGGGACGGTGAGCAGTTCTTC.

In DNA, the CDR3 is TGTGCCAGCTCACCACCGACAGGGGTCGACACCGGGGAGCTGTTTTTT. Residues: CASSPPTGVDTGELFF. This rearrangement joins TRBV18 to TRBJ2-2; 8 bases are a match to TRBD1. CDR1 is KGHSH and CDR2 is LQKENI in the germline V gene. This CDR3 contains 16 residues. V lost 0 bases to trimming and J lost 3 bases; unmatched junction nucleotides: 3.

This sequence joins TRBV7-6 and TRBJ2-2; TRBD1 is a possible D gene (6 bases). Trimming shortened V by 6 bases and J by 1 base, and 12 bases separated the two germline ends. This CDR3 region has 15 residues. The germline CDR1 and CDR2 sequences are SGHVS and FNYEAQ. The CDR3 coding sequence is TGTGCCAGCAGTCTCGGGACACTGAACACCGGGGAGCTGTTTTTT. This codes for CASSLGTLNTGELFF. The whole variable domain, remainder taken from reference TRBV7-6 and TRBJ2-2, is GAGVSQSPRYKVTKRGQDVALRCDPISGHVSLYWYRQALGQGPEFLTYFNYEAQQDKSGLPNDRFSAERPEGSISTLTIQRTEQRDSAMYRCASSLGTLNTGELFFGEGSRLTVL.

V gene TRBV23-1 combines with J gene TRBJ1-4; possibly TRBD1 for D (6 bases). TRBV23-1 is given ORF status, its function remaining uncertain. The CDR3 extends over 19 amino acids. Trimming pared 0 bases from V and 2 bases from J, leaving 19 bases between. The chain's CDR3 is CASSQSAGEFYGTNEKLFF. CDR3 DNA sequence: TGCGCCAGCAGTCAATCGGCAGGGGAGTTTTATGGGACTAATGAAAAACTGTTTTTT.

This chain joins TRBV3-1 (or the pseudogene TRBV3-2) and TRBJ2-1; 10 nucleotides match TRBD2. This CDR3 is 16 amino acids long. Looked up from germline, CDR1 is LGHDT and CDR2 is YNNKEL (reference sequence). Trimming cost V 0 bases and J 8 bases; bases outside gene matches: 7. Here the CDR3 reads CASSQEAGGLVHEQFF. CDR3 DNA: TGTGCCAGCAGCCAAGAAGCGGGAGGGCTCGTCCATGAGCAGTTCTTC.

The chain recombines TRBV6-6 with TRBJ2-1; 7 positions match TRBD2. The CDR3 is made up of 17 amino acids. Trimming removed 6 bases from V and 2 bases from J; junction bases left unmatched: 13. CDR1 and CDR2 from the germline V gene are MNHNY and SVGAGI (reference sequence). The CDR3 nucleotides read TGTGCCAGCAGCCGAACTTCTTCTAGCGGACCCTACAATGAGCAGTTCTTC. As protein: CASSRTSSSGPYNEQFF.

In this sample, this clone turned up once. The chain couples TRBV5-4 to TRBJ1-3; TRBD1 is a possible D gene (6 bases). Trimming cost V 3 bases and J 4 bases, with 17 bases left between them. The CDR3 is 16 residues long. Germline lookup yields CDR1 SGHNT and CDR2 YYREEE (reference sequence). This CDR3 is CASSSGKQGSGNTIYF. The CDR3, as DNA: TGTGCCAGCAGCTCGGGAAAACAGGGATCCGGAAACACCATATATTTT. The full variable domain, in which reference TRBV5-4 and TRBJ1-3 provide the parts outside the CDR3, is ETGVTQSPTHLIKTRGQQVTLRCSSQSGHNTVSWYQQALGQGPQFIFQYYREEENGRGNFPPRFSGLQFPNYSSELNVNALELDDSALYLCASSSGKQGSGNTIYFGEGSWLTVV.

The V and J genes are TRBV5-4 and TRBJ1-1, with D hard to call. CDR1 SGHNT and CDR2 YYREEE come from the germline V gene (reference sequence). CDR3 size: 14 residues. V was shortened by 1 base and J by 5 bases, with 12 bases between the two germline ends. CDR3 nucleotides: TGTGCCAGCAGCTTGCGCCTAGAGGGAACTGAAGCTTTCTTT. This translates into CASSLRLEGTEAFF.

The CDR3 region has the DNA TGCGCCAGCAGCTTGGGGACAGGGAATTCACCCCTCCACTTT. Translated: CASSLGTGNSPLHF. The rearrangement uses TRBV5-1 and TRBJ1-6, with 8 positions matching TRBD1. The CDR3 is made up of 14 amino acids. Germline V gene sequence: CDR1 SGHRS, CDR2 YFSETQ. The V and J ends lost 0 bases and 7 bases, in that order; junction bases with no gene match: 0.

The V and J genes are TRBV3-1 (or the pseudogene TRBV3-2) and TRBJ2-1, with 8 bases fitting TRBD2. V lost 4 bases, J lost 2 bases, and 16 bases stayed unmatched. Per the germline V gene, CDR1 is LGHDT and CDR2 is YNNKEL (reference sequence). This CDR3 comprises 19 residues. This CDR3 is CASSLNILAVLRPYNEQFF. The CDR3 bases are TGTGCCAGCAGCCTGAATATACTAGCGGTTCTTCGGCCCTACAATGAGCAGTTCTTC.